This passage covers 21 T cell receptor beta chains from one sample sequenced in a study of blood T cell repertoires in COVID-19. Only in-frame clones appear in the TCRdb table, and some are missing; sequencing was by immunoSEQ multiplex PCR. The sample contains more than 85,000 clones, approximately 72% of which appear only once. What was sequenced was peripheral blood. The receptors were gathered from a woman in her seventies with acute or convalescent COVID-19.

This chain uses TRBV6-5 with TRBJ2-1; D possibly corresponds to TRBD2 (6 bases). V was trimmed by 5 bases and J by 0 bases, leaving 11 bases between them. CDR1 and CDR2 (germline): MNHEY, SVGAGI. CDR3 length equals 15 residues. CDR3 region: CASSITSPSYNEQFF. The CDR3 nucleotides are TGTGCCAGCAGTATCACTAGCCCCTCCTACAATGAGCAGTTCTTC.

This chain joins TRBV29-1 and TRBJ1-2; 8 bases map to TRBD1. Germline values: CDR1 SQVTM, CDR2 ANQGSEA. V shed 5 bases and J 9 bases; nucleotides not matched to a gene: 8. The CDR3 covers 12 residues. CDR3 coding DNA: TGCAGCGTTCTGACAGGGGTAGGGCGCTACACCTTC. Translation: CSVLTGVGRYTF.

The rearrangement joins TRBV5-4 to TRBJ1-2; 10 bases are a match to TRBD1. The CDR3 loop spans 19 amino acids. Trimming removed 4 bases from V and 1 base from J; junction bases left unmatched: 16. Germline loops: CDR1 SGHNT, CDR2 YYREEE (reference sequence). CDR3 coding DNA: TGTGCCAGCAGCCCAAAAGGGCCAACCGGGACAGGGGTTAACTATGGCTACACCTTC. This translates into CASSPKGPTGTGVNYGYTF.

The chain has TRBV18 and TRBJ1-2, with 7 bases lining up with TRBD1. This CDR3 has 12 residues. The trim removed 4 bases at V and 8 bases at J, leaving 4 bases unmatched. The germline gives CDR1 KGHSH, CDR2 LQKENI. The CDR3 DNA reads TGTGCCAGCTCACGACAGGGCCCAGGCTACACCTTC. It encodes CASSRQGPGYTF. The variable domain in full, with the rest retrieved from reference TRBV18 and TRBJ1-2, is NAGVMQNPRHLVRRRGQEARLRCSPMKGHSHVYWYRQLPEEGLKFMVYLQKENIIDESGMPKERFSAEFPKEGPSILRIQQVVRGDSAAYFCASSRQGPGYTFGSGTRLTVV.

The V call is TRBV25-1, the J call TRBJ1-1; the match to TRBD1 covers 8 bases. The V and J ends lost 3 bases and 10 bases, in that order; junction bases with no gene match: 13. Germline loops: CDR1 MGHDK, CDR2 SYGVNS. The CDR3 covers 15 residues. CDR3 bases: TGTGCCAGCAGTGAGGCGACAGGGGACTACAAGGGAGCTTTCTTT. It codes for CASSEATGDYKGAFF.

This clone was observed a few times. CDR3 sequence (DNA): TGTGCCAGCAGCTTATCGTTGGAGACCCAGTACTTC. Translation gives CASSLSLETQYF. The rearrangement uses TRBV7-2 and TRBJ2-5; the D is unclear. V was shortened by 2 bases and J by 5 bases, with 6 bases between the two germline ends. Germline loops: CDR1 SGHTA, CDR2 FQGNSA. The CDR3 contains 12 residues. Full variable domain (missing parts from reference TRBV7-2 and TRBJ2-5): GAGVSQSPSNKVTEKGKDVELRCDPISGHTALYWYRQSLGQGLEFLIYFQGNSAPDKSGLPSDRFSAERTGGSVSTLTIQRTQQEDSAVYLCASSLSLETQYFGPGTRLLVL.

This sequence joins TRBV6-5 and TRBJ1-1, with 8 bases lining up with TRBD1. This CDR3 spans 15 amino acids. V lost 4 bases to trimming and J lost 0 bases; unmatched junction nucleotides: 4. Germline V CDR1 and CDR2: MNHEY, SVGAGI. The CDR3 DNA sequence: TGTGCCAGCAGTTTATTGGGACAGGTGAACACTGAAGCTTTCTTT. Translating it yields CASSLLGQVNTEAFF.

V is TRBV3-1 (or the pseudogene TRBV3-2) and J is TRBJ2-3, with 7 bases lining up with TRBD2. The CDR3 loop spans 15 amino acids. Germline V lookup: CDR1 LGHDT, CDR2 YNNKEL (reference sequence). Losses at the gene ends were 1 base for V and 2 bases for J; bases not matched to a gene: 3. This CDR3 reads CASSQVGTTTDTQYF. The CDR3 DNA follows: TGTGCCAGCAGCCAAGTAGGGACTACCACAGATACGCAGTATTTT.

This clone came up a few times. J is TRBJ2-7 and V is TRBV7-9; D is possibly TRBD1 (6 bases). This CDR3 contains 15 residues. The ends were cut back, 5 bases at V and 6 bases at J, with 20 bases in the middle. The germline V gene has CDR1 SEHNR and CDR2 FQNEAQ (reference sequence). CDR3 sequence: CASSTNTGSASEQYF. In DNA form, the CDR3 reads TGTGCCAGCAGCACTAATACAGGGTCGGCCAGCGAGCAGTACTTC.

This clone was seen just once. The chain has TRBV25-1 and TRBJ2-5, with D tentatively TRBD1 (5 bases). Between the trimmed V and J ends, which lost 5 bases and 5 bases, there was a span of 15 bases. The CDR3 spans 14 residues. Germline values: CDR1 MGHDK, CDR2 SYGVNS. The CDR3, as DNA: TGTGCCAGCAGTTCGTCGGACACTTGGGAGACCCAGTACTTC. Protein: CASSSSDTWETQYF.

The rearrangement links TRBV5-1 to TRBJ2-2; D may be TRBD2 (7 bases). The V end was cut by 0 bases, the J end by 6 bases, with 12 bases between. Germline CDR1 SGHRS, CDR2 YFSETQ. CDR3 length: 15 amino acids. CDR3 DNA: TGCGCCAGCAGCTTGGGCCGGGGGGCAGCCGGGGAGCTGTTTTTT. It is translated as CASSLGRGAAGELFF.

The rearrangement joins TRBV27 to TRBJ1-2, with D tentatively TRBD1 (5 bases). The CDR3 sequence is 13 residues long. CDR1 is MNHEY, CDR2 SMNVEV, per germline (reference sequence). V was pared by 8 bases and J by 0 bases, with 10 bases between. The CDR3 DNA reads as TGTGCCAGCCGGGGGTCAACTAACTATGGCTACACCTTC. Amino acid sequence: CASRGSTNYGYTF.

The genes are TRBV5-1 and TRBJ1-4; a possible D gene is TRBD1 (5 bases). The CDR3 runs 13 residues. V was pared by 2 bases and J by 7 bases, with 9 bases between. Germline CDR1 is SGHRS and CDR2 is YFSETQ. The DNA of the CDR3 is TGCGCCAGCAGCTTCAGGGCTGGTGAAAAACTGTTTTTT. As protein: CASSFRAGEKLFF. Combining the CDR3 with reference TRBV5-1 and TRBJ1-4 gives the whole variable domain KAGVTQTPRYLIKTRGQQVTLSCSPISGHRSVSWYQQTPGQGLQFLFEYFSETQRNKGNFPGRFSGRQFSNSRSEMNVSTLELGDSALYLCASSFRAGEKLFFGSGTQLSVL.

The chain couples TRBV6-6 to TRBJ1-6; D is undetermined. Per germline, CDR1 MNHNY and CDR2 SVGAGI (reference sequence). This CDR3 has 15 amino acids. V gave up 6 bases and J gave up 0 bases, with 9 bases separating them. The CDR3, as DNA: TGTGCCAGCAGATACGGTAGCTCCTATAATTCACCCCTCCACTTT. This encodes CASRYGSSYNSPLHF.

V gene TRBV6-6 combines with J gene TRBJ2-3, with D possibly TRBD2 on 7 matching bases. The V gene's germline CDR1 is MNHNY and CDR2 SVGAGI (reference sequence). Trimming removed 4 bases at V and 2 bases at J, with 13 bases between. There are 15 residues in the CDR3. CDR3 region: CASSLWRGPTDTQYF. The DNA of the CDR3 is TGTGCCAGCAGTTTGTGGCGGGGGCCCACAGATACGCAGTATTTT.

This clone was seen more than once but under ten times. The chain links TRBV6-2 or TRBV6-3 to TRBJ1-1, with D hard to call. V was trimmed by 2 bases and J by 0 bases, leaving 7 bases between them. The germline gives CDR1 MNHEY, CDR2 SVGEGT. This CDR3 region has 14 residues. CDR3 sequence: CASSYIDLNTEAFF. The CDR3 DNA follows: TGTGCCAGCAGTTACATAGACTTGAACACTGAAGCTTTCTTT.

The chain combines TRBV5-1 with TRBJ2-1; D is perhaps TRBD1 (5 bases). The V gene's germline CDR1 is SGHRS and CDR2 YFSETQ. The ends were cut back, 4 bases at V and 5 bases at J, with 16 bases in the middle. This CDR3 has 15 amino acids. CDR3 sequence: CASSGQGPPHNEQFF. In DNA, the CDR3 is TGCGCCAGCAGCGGACAAGGGCCTCCCCACAATGAGCAGTTCTTC.

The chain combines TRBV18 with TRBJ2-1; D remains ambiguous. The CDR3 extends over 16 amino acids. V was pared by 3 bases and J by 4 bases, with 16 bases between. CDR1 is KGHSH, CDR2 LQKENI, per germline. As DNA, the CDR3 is TGTGCCAGCTCACCCGAGGCCCCCTCCCCATACAATGAGCAGTTCTTC. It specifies CASSPEAPSPYNEQFF.

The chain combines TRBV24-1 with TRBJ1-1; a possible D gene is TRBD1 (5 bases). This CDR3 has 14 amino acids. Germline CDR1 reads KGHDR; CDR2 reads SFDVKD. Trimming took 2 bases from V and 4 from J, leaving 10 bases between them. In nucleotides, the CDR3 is TGTGCCACCAGTGATTCCGGGGGTGTCACTGAAGCTTTCTTT. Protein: CATSDSGGVTEAFF.

The CDR3 sequence: CASSPRQATNEKLFF. DNA of the CDR3: TGTGCCAGCTCACCCAGACAGGCGACTAATGAAAAACTGTTTTTT. V gene TRBV18 combines with J gene TRBJ1-4; maybe TRBD1 (6 bases). The CDR3 contains 15 residues. With 3 bases removed from V and 2 bases from J, the gap between germline ends came to 10 bases. Germline CDR1 and CDR2: KGHSH and LQKENI.

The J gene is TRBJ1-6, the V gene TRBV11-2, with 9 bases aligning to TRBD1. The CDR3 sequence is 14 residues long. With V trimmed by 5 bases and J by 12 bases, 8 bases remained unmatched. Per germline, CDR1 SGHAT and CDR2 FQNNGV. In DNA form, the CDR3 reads TGTGCCAGCAGCCCACGGGACAGGGTTATACCCCTCCACTTT. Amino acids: CASSPRDRVIPLHF.